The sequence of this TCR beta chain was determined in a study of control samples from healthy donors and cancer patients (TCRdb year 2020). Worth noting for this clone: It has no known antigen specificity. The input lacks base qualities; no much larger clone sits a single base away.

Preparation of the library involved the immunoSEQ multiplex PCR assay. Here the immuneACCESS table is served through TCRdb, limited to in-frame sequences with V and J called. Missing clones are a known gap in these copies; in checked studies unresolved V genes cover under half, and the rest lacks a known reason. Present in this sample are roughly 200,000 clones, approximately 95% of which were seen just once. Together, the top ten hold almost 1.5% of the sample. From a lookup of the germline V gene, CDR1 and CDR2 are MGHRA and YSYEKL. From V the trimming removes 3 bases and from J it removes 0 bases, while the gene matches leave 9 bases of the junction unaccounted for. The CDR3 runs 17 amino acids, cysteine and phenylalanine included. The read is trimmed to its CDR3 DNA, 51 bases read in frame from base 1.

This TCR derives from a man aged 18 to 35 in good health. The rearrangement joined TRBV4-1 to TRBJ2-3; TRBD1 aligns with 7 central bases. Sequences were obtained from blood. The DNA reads TGCGCCAGCAGCCATGACCCACAGGGGCCGAGCACAGATACGCAGTATTTT. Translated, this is CASSHDPQGPSTDTQYF.